This T cell receptor (beta chain) is from a study of radiotherapy plus CTLA-4 blockade in lung cancer (dated 2018 in TCRdb). Describing the broader study: Among the enrolled patients, about 19% had an objective response, and 31% reached disease control.

In this study, focal radiation therapy paired with CTLA-4 blockade (ipilimumab) was tested in patients who had chemo-refractory metastatic non-small-cell lung cancer. The investigation overall reported the following: After treatment with radiotherapy and ipilimumab, TCR clones that came from tumors expanded in the peripheral blood. The strongest predictors of response were reported to be early dynamic shifts in blood T cell clones along with a rise in serum interferon-beta following radiation.

Receptor libraries were prepared by the immunoSEQ multiplex PCR assay. TCRdb re-hosts the immuneACCESS table, in-frame sequences only. Its copies lack some clones; in the studies checked, an unresolved V gene accounts for under half of them, and the cause for the rest is not known. This sample lists 85,000 to 90,000 clones; about 88% were detected once. Over 15% of the sample lies in the top ten. Notes on this clone: The antigen it binds to is not known. No much larger clone is present one base from it, and per-base qualities are unavailable.

This TCR was recovered from a human donor with non-small cell lung cancer that progressed on radiotherapy plus ipilimumab. The sequencing used peripheral blood, collected from a patient treated with radiotherapy plus ipilimumab.

The nucleotide sequence reads as follows: TGTGCCAGCAGCCCCCGGACAGGGACCTCCAATGAAAAACTGTTTTTT. Translated, it gives CASSPRTGTSNEKLFF. The sequence is built from TRBV7-9 and TRBJ1-4; TRBD1 matches 8 bases in the middle. Spanning cysteine to phenylalanine, the CDR3 consists of 16 amino acids. Here the CDR3 DNA is all that survives: 48 bases in frame from base 1. As encoded in the germline V gene (reference sequence), CDR1 is SEHNR while CDR2 is FQNEAQ. For this chain, trimming is 5 bases at the V end and 5 bases at the J end, and the number of junction bases without a gene match is 10.